The source of this TCR beta chain is a study of blood T cells in healthy people across ages. Study results and limitations: TCR beta diversity, measured per million T cells, fell in a roughly linear way with age. Donors of long life had a larger count of naive CD4+ cells and greater diversity than aged donors.

Trimming stripped 6 bases from V and 9 bases from J, with 15 bases between. The CDR3 totals 12 residues. CDR1 is DFQATT and CDR2 is SNEGSKA in the germline V gene (reference sequence). A second PCR, run for 7 to 11 cycles, used a sample-barcoded 5' primer plus a J-beta primer mix. Every cDNA molecule bore a tag from a template-switch adaptor containing 12 random nucleotides. TCRdb passed the 5' RACE reads through MiXCR, listing each CDR3 protein once. The table shows roughly 1,800,000 distinct CDR3 sequences, with just under 50% occurring only once. This clonotype has a single count. The antigen remains unidentified.

The sequencing sample was made of blood. The origin of this receptor is a woman in her forties in good health. The J gene is TRBJ2-1, the V gene TRBV20-1, with D possibly being TRBD2 (5 bases). The chain's CDR3 is CSAPGPAGEQFF. CDR3 bases: TGCAGTGCCCCCGGACCCGCGGGTGAGCAGTTCTTC.